The source of this T cell receptor beta chain is a study of HIV-infected patients and healthy controls. Roughly three months, about 14 weeks, into antiretroviral therapy, follow-up blood was collected. Whole blood was used without fractionation, so all unsorted peripheral T cells were included. Around 450 ng RNA was reverse transcribed with alpha and beta constant-region primers. Separate chain-specific third strand synthesis with multiplexing indices produced the alpha and beta libraries. A 12-nucleotide barcode per molecule came from two concatenated random hexamers added pre-amplification. Using its own MiXCR run on the 5' RACE reads, TCRdb lists one record per CDR3 protein. Of 14,000 or so distinct CDR3 sequences in the sample, around 10% are singletons; the top ten hold 35% to 50%. This clonotype was counted ten times or more. The V gene's germline CDR1 is SGDLS and CDR2 YYNGEE. This CDR3 is 15 amino acids long. V lost 0 bases, J lost 5 bases, and 14 bases lay in between.

The origin of this receptor is an adult with HIV infection. The donor label of this sample is uncertain. Material: blood, obtained during antiretroviral therapy. The rearrangement uses TRBV9 and TRBJ1-1, with a tentative D call TRBD1 (6 bases). CDR3 nucleotide sequence: TGTGCCAGCAGCGTAGAGAGGGGGGCGCGGACTGAAGCTTTCTTT. Amino acids: CASSVERGARTEAFF.